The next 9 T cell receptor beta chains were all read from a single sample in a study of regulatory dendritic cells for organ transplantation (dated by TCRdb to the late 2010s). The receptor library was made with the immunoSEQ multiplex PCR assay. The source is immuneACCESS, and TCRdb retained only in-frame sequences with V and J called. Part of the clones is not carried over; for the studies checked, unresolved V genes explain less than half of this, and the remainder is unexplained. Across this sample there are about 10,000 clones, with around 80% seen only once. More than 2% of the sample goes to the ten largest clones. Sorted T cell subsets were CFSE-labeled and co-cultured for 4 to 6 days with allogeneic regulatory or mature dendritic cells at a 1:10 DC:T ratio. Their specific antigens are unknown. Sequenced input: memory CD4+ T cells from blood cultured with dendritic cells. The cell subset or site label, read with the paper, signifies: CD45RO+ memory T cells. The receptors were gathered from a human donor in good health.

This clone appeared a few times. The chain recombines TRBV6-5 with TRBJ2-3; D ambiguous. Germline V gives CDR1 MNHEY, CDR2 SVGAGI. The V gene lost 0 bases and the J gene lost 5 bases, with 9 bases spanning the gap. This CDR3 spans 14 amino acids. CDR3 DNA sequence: TGTGCCAGCAGTTACTCGATAGAGGTAGATACGCAGTATTTT. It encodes CASSYSIEVDTQYF.

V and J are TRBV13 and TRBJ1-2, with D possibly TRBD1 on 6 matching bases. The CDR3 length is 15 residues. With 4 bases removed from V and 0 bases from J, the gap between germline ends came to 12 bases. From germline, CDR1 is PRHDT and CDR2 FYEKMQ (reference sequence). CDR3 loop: CASSSTGYSNYGYTF. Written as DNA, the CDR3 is TGTGCCAGCAGCTCCACAGGGTATTCTAACTATGGCTACACCTTC.

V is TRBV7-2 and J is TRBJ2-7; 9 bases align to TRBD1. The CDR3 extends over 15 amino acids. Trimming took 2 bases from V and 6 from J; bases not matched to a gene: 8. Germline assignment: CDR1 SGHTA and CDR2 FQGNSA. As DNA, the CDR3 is TGTGCCAGCAGCTTACGCGCCGGGACAGGGTTCGAGCAGTACTTC. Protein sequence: CASSLRAGTGFEQYF.

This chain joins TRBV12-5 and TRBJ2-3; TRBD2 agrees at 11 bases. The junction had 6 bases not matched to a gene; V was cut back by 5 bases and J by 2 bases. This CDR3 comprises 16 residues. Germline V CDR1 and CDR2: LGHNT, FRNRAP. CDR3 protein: CASGLRLAGNTDTQYF. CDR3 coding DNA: TGTGCTAGTGGTCTCCGACTAGCGGGGAACACAGATACGCAGTATTTT.

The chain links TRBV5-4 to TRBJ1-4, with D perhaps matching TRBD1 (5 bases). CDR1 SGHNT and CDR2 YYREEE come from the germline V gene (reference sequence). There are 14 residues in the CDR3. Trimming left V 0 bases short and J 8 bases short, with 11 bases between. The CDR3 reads CASSLDQGGEKLFF. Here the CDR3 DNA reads TGTGCCAGCAGCTTGGACCAGGGAGGCGAAAAACTGTTTTTT.

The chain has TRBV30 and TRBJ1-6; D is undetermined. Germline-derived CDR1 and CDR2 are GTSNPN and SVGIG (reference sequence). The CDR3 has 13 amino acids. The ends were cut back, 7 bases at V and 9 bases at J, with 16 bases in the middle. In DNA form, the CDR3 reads TGTGCCTCGGAGGGCCCGGTTGGTTCACCCCTCCACTTT. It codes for CASEGPVGSPLHF.

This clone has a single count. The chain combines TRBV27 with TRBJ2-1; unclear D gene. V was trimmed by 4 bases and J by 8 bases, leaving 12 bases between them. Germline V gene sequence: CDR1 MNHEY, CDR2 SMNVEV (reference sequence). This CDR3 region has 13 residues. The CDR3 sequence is CASSSGLVDEQFF. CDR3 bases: TGTGCCAGCAGTTCCGGCTTGGTGGATGAGCAGTTCTTC.

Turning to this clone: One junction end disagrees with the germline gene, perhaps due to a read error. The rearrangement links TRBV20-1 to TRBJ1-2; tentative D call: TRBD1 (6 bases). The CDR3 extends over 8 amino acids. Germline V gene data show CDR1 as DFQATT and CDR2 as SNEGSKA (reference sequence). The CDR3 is CSAPEGAF. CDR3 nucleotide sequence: TGCAGTGCGCCTGAGGGGGCCTTC.

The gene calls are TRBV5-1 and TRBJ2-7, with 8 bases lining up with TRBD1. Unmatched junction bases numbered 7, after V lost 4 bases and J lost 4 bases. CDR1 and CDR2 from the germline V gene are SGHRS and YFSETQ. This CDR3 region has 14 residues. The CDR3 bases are TGCGCCAGCAGCATCACAGGGGGGACGTACGAGCAGTACTTC. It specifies CASSITGGTYEQYF. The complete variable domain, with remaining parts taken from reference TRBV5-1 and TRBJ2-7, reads KAGVTQTPRYLIKTRGQQVTLSCSPISGHRSVSWYQQTPGQGLQFLFEYFSETQRNKGNFPGRFSGRQFSNSRSEMNVSTLELGDSALYLCASSITGGTYEQYFGPGTRLTVT.